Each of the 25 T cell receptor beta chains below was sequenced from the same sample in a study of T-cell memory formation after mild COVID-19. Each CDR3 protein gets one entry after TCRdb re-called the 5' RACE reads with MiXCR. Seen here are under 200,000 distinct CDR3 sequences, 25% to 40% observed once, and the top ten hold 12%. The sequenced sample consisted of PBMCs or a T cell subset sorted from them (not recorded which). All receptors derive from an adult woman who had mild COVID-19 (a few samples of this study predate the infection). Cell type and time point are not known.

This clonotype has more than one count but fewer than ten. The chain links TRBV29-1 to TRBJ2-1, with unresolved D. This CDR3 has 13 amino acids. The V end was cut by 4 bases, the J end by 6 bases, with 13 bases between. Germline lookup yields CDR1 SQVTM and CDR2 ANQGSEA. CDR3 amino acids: CSVGWDRSNEQFF. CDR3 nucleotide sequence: TGCAGCGTTGGATGGGATAGGAGCAATGAGCAGTTCTTC.

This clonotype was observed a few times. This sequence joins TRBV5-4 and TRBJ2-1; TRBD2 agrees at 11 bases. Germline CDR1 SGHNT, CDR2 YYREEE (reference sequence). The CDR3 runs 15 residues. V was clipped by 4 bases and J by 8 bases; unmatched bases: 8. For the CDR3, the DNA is TGTGCCAGCAGCCGGGGACTAGCGGAGGGGGATGAGCAGTTCTTC. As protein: CASSRGLAEGDEQFF.

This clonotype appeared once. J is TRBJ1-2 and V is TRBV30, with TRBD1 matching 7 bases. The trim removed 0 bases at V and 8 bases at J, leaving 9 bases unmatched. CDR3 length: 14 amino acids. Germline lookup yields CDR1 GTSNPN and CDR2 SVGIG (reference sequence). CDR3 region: CAWSVGGGGHGYTF. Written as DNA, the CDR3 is TGTGCCTGGAGTGTAGGAGGGGGCGGTCACGGCTACACCTTC.

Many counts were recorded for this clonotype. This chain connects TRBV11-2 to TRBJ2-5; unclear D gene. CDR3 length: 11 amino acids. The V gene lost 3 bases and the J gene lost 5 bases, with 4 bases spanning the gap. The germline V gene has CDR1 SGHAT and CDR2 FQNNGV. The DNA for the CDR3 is TGTGCCAGCAGCTTGTCGGAGACCCAGTACTTC. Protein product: CASSLSETQYF.

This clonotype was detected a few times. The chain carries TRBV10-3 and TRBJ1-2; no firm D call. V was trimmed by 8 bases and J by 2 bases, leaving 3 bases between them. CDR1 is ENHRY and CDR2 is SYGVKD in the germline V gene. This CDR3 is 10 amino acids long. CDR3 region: CAIGNYGYTF. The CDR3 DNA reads TGTGCCATCGGCAACTATGGCTACACCTTC.

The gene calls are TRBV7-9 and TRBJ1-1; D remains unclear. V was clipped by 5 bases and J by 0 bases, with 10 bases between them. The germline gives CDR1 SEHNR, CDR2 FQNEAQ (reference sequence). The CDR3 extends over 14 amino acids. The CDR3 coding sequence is TGTGCCAGCAGCCCTGAAGGCTTGAACACTGAAGCTTTCTTT. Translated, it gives CASSPEGLNTEAFF. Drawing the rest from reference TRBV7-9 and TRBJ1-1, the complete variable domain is DTGVSQNPRHKITKRGQNVTFRCDPISEHNRLYWYRQTLGQGPEFLTYFQNEAQLEKSRLLSDRFSAERPKGSFSTLEIQRTEQGDSAMYLCASSPEGLNTEAFFGQGTRLTVV.

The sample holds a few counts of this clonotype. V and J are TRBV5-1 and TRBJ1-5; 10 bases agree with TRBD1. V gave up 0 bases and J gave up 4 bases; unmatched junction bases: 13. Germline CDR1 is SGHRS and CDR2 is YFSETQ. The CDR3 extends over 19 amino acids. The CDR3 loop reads CASSLADRGVRSGNQPQHF. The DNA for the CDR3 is TGCGCCAGCAGCTTGGCGGACAGGGGGGTCCGTAGCGGTAATCAGCCCCAGCATTTT.

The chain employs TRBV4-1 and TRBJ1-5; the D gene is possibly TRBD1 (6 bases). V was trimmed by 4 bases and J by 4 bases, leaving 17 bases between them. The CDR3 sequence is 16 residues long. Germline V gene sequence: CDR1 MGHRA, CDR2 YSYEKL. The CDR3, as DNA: TGCGCCAGCAGCCTCCATGCCGGGACATCGAATCAGCCCCAGCATTTT. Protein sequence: CASSLHAGTSNQPQHF.

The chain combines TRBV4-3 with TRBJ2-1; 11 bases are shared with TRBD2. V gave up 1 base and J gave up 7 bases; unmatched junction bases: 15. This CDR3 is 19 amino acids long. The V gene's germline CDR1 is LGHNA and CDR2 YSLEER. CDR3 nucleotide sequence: TGCGCCAGCAGCCAAGCGCAAACGGTGGCTAGCGGGAGGAGGAATGAGCAGTTCTTC. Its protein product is CASSQAQTVASGRRNEQFF.

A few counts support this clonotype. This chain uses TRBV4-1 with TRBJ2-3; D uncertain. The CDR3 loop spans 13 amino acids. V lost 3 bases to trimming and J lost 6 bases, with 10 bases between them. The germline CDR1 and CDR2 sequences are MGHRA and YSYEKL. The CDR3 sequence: CASSQGTDDTQYF. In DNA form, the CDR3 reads TGCGCCAGCAGCCAGGGTACAGATGATACGCAGTATTTT.

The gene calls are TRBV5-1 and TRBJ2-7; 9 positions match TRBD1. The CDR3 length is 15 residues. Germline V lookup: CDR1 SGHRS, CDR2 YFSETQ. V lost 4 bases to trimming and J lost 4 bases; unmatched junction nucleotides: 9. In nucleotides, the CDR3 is TGCGCCAGCAGCCTACGACAGGGGGGGCCTTACGAGCAGTACTTC. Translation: CASSLRQGGPYEQYF. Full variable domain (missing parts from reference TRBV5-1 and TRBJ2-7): KAGVTQTPRYLIKTRGQQVTLSCSPISGHRSVSWYQQTPGQGLQFLFEYFSETQRNKGNFPGRFSGRQFSNSRSEMNVSTLELGDSALYLCASSLRQGGPYEQYFGPGTRLTVT.

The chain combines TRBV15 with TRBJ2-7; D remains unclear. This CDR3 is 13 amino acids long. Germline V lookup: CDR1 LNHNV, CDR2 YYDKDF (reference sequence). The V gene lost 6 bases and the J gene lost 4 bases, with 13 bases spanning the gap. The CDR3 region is CATSTDPVYEQYF. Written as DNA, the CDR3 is TGTGCCACCAGTACCGACCCCGTTTACGAGCAGTACTTC. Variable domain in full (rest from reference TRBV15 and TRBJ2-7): DAMVIQNPRYQVTQFGKPVTLSCSQTLNHNVMYWYQQKSSQAPKLLFHYYDKDFNNEADTPDNFQSRRPNTSFCFLDIRSPGLGDTAMYLCATSTDPVYEQYFGPGTRLTVT.

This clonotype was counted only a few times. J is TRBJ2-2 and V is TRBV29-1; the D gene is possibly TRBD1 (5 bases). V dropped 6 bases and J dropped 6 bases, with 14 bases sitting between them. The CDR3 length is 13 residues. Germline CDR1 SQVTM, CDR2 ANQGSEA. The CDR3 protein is CSVTQGWSGELFF. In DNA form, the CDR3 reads TGCAGCGTCACGCAGGGTTGGTCCGGGGAGCTGTTTTTT.

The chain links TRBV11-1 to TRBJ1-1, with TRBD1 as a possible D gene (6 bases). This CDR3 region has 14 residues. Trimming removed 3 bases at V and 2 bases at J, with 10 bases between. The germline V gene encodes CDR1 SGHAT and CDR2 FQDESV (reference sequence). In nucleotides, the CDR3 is TGTGCCAGCAGCTTCGACAGGACTAACACTGAAGCTTTCTTT. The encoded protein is CASSFDRTNTEAFF.

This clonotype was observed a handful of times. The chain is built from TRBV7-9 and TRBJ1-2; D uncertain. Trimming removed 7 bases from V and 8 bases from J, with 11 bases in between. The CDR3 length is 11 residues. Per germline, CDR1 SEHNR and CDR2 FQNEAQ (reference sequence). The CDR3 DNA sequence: TGTGCCAGCACAAGACGAGACGGCTACACCTTC. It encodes CASTRRDGYTF.

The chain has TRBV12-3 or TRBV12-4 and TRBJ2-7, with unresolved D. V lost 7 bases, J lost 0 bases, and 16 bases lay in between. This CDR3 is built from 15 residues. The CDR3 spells CASKRAPGNSYEQYF. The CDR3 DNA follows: TGTGCCAGCAAACGGGCCCCCGGCAACTCCTACGAGCAGTACTTC.

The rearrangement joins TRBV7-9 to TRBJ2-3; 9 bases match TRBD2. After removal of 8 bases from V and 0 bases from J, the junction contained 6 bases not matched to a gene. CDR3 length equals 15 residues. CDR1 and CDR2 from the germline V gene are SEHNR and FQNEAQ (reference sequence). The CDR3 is CASGLAGPSTDTQYF. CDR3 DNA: TGTGCCAGCGGTCTAGCGGGGCCCAGCACAGATACGCAGTATTTT.

The CDR3 bases are TGTGCCAGCAGCCAAGGGGGGTACGGGGAGACCCAGTACTTC. It translates to CASSQGGYGETQYF. This sequence joins TRBV4-2 and TRBJ2-5; D is perhaps TRBD1 or TRBD2 (5 bases each). This CDR3 comprises 14 residues. Germline V CDR1 and CDR2: LGHNA, YNFKEQ. Trimming left V 1 base short and J 5 bases short, with 11 bases between.

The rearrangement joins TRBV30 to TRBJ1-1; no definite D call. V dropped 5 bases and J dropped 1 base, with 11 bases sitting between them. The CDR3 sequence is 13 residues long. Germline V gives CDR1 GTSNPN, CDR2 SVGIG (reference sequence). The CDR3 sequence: CAWFRFGNTEAFF. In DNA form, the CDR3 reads TGTGCCTGGTTTCGGTTCGGGAACACTGAAGCTTTCTTT.

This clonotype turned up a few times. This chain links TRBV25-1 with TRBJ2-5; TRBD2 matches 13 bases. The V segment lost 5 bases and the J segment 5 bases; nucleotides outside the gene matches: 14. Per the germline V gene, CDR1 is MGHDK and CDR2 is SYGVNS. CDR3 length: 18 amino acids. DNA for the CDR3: TGTGCCAGCAGTCCCTTTACCGGGACTAGCGGGGCAGGGGAGACCCAGTACTTC. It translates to CASSPFTGTSGAGETQYF.

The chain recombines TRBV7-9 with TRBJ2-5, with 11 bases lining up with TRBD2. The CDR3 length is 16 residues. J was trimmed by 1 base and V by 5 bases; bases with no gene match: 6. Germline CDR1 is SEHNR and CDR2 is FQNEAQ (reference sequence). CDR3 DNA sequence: TGTGCCAGCAGCACCCCCCTAGCGGGGGGCCAAGAGACCCAGTACTTC. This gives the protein CASSTPLAGGQETQYF. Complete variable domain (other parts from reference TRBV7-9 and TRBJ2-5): DTGVSQNPRHKITKRGQNVTFRCDPISEHNRLYWYRQTLGQGPEFLTYFQNEAQLEKSRLLSDRFSAERPKGSFSTLEIQRTEQGDSAMYLCASSTPLAGGQETQYFGPGTRLLVL.

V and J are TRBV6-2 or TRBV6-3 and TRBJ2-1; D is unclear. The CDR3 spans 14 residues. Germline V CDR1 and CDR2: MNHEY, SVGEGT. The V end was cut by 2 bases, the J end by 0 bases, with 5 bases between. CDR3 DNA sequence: TGTGCCAGCAGTTACGATAGCTCCTACAATGAGCAGTTCTTC. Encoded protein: CASSYDSSYNEQFF.

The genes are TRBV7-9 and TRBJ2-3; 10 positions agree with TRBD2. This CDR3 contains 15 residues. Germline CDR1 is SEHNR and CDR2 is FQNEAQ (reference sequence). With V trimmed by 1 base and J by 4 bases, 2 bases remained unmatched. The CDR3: CASSLVLAGADTQYF. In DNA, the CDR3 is TGTGCCAGCAGCTTAGTGCTAGCGGGGGCAGATACGCAGTATTTT.

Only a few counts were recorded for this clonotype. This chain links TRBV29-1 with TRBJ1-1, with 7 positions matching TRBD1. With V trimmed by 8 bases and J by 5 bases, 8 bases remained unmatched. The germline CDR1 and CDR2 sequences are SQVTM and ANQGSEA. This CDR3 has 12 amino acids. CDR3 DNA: TGCAGCTCCCGGACAGGAGGTACTGAAGCTTTCTTT. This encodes CSSRTGGTEAFF.

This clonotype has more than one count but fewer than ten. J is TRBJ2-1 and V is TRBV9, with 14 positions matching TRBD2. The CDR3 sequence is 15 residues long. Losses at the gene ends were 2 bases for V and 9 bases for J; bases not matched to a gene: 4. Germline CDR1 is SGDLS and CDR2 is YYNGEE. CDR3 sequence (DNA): TGTGCCAGCAGCGTGACTAGCGGGGGGGCAGCTGAGCAGTTCTTC. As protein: CASSVTSGGAAEQFF.